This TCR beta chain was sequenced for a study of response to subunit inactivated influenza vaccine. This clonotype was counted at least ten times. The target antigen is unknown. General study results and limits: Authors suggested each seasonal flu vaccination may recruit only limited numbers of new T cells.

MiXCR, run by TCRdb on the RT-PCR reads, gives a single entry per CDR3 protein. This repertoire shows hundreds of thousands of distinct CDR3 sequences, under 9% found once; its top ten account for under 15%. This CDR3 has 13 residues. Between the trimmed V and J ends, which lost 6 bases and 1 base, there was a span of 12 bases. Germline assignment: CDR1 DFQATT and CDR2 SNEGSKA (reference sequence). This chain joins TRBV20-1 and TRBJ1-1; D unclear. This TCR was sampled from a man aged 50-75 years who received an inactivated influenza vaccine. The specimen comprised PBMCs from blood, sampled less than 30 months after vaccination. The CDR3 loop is CSALTIENTEAFF. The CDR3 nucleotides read TGCAGTGCCTTAACGATCGAGAACACTGAAGCTTTCTTT.